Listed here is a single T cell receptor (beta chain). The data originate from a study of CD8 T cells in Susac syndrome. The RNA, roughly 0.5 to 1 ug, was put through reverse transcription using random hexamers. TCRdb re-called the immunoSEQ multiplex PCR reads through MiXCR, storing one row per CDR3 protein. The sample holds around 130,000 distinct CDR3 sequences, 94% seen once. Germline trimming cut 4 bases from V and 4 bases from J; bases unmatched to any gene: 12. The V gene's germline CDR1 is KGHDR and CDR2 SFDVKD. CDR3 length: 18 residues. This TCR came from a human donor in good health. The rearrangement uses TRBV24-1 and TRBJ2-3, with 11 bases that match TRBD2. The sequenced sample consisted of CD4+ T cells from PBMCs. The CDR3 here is CATSESSAGTSGADTQYF. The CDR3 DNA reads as TGTGCCACCAGTGAGAGCTCGGCCGGGACTAGCGGCGCAGATACGCAGTATTTT.